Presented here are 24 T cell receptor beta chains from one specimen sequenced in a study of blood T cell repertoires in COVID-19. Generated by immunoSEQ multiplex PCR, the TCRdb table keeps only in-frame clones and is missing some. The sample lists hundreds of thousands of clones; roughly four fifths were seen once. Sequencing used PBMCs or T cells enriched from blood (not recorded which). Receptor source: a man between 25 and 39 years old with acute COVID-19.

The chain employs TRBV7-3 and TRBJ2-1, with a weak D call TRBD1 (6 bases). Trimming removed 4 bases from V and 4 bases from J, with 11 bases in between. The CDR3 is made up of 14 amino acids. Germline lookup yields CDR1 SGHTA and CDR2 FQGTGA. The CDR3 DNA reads TGTGCCAGCAGCTCTGACAGGTCATACAATGAGCAGTTCTTC. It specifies CASSSDRSYNEQFF. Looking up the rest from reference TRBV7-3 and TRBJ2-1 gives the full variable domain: GAGVSQTPSNKVTEKGKYVELRCDPISGHTALYWYRQSLGQGPEFLIYFQGTGAADDSGLPNDRFFAVRPEGSVSTLKIQRTERGDSAVYLCASSSDRSYNEQFFGPGTRLTVL.

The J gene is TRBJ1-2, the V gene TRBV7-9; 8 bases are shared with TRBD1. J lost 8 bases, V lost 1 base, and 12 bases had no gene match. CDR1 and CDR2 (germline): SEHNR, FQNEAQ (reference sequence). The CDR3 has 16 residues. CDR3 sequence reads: CASSLGSVDRAGGYTF. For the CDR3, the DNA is TGTGCCAGCAGCTTAGGCTCGGTGGACAGGGCAGGGGGCTACACCTTC. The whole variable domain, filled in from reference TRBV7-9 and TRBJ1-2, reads DTGVSQNPRHKITKRGQNVTFRCDPISEHNRLYWYRQTLGQGPEFLTYFQNEAQLEKSRLLSDRFSAERPKGSFSTLEIQRTEQGDSAMYLCASSLGSVDRAGGYTFGSGTRLTVV.

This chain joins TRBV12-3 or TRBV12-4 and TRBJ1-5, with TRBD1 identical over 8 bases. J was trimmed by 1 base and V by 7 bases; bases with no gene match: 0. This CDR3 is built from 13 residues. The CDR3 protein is CASNRGSNQPQHF. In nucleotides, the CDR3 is TGTGCCAGCAACAGGGGGAGCAATCAGCCCCAGCATTTT.

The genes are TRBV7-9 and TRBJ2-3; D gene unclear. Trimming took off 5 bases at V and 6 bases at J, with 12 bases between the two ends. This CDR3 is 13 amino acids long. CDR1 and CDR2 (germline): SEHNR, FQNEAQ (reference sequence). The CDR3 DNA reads TGTGCCAGCAGCGGTTGGGCGAGCGATACGCAGTATTTT. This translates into CASSGWASDTQYF.

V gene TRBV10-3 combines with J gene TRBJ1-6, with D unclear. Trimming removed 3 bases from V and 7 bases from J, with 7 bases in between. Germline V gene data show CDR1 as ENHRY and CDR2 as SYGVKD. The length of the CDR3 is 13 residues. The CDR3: CAISDDGNSPLHF. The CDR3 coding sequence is TGTGCCATCAGTGATGACGGGAATTCACCCCTCCACTTT.

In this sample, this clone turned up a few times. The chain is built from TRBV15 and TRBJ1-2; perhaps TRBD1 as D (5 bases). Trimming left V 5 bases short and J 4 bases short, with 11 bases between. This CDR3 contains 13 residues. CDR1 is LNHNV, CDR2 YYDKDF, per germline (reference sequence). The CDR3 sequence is CATSAGTGYGYTF. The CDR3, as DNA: TGTGCCACCAGCGCCGGGACTGGCTATGGCTACACCTTC.

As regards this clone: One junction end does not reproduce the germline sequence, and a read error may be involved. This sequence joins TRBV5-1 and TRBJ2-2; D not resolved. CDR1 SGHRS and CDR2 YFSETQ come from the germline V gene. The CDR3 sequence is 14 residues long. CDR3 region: CASSLMSGTGELFF. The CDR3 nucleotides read TGTGCCAGCAGCTTAATGAGTGGCACCGGGGAGCTGTTTTTT.

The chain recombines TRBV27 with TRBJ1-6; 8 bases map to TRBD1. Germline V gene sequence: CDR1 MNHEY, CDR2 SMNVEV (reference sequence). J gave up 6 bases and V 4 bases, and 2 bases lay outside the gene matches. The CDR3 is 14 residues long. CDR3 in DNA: TGTGCCAGCAGTTCAGACAGGGGTAATTCACCCCTCCACTTT. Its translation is CASSSDRGNSPLHF.

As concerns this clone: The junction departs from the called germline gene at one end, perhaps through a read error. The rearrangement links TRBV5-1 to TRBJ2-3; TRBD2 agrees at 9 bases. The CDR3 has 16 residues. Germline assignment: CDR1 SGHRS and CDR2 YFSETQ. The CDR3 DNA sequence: TGTGCCAGCAGCAAACAGCGGGAGGCCCACACAGATACGCAGTATTTT. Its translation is CASSKQREAHTDTQYF. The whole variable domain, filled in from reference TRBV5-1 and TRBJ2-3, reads KAGVTQTPRYLIKTRGQQVTLSCSPISGHRSVSWYQQTPGQGLQFLFEYFSETQRNKGNFPGRFSGRQFSNSRSEMNVSTLELGDSALYLCASSKQREAHTDTQYFGPGTRLTVL.

The CDR3 loop is CASYGGGTKTQYF. The CDR3 region has the DNA TGTGCCAGTTATGGGGGGGGCACAAAGACCCAGTACTTC. This rearrangement joins TRBV7-8 to TRBJ2-5, with a weak D call TRBD2 (7 bases). Germline loops: CDR1 SGHVS, CDR2 FQNEAQ. The CDR3 has 13 amino acids. Trimming took off 9 bases at V and 6 bases at J, with 17 bases between the two ends.

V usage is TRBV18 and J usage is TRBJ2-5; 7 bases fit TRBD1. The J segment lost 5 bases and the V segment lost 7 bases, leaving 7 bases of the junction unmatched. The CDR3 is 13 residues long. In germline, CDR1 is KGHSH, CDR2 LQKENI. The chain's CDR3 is CASLQNRGETQYF. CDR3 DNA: TGTGCCAGCTTACAGAACAGGGGTGAGACCCAGTACTTC. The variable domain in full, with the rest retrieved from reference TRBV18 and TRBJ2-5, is NAGVMQNPRHLVRRRGQEARLRCSPMKGHSHVYWYRQLPEEGLKFMVYLQKENIIDESGMPKERFSAEFPKEGPSILRIQQVVRGDSAAYFCASLQNRGETQYFGPGTRLLVL.

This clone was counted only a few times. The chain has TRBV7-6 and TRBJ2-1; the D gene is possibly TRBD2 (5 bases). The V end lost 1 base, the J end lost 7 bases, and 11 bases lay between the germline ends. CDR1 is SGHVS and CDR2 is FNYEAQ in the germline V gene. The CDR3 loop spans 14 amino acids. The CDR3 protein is CASSLVSGKNEQFF. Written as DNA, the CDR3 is TGTGCCAGCAGCTTAGTTTCGGGGAAAAATGAGCAGTTCTTC.

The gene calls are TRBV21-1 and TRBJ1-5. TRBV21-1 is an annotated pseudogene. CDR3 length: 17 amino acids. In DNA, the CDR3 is TGTGCCAGCAGCAAAGTAGAGCGGACGTCCCCAAAGGGGCCCCAGCATTTT. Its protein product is CASSKVERTSPKGPQHF.

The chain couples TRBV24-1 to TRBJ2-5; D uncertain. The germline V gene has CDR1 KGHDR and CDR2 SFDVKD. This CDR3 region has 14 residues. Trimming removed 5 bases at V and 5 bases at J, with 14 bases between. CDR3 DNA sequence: TGTGCCACCAGTGGGAGCCCCGCCACGGAGACCCAGTACTTC. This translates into CATSGSPATETQYF.

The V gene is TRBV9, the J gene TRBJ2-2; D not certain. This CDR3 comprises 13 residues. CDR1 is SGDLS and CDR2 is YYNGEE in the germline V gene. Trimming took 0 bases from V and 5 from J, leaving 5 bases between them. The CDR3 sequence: CASSVAMTGELFF. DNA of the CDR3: TGTGCCAGCAGCGTAGCAATGACCGGGGAGCTGTTTTTT. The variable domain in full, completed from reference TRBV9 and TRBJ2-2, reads DSGVTQTPKHLITATGQRVTLRCSPRSGDLSVYWYQQSLDQGLQFLIQYYNGEERAKGNILERFSAQQFPDLHSELNLSSLELGDSALYFCASSVAMTGELFFGEGSRLTVL.

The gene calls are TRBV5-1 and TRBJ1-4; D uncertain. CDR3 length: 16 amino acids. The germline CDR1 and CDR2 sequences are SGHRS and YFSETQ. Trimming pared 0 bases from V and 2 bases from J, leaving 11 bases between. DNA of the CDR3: TGCGCCAGCAGCTTGGCCCCGCGCGGCACTAATGAAAAACTGTTTTTT. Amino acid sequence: CASSLAPRGTNEKLFF.

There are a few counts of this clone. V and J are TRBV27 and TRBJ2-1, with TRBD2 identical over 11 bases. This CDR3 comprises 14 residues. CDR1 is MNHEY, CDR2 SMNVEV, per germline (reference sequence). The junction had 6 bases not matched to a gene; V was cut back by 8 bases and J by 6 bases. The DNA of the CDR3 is TGTGCCAGCCGAACTAGCGGGAGTGGCAATGAGCAGTTCTTC. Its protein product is CASRTSGSGNEQFF.

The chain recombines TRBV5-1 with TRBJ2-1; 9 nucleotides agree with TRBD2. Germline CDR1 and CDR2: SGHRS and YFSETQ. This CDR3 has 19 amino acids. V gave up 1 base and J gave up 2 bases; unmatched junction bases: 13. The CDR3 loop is CASSLFTRAGGGAYNEQFF. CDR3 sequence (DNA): TGCGCCAGCAGCTTGTTCACCCGAGCGGGCGGGGGGGCCTACAATGAGCAGTTCTTC.

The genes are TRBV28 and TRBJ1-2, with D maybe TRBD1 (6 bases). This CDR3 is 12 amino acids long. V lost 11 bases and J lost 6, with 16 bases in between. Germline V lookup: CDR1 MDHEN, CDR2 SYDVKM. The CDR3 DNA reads TGTGCCCACAGCAGTCAGGGGCATGGCTACACCTTC. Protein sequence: CAHSSQGHGYTF.

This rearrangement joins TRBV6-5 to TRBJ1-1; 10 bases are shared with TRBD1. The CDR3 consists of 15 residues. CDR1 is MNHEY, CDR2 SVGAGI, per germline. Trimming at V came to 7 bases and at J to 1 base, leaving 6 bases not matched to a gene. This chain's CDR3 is CASKRDRGRNTEAFF. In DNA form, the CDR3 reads TGTGCCAGCAAACGGGACAGGGGAAGGAACACTGAAGCTTTCTTT.

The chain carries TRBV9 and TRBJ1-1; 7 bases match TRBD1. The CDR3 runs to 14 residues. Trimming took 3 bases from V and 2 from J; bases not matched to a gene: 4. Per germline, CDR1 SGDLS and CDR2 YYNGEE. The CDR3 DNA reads TGTGCCAGCAGCGCGGGACAGAGAAACACTGAAGCTTTCTTT. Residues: CASSAGQRNTEAFF.

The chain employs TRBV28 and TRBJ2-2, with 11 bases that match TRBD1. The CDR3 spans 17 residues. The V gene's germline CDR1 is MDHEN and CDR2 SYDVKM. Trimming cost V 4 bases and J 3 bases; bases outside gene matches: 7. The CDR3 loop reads CASSSPSGQGDTGELFF. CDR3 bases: TGTGCCAGCAGTTCCCCCTCGGGACAGGGGGACACCGGGGAGCTGTTTTTT.

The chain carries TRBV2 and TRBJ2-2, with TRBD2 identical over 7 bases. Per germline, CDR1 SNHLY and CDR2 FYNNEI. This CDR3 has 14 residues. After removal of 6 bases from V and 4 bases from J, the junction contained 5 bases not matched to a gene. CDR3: CASRGDYTTGELFF. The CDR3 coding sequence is TGTGCCAGCAGGGGGGACTATACCACCGGGGAGCTGTTTTTT.

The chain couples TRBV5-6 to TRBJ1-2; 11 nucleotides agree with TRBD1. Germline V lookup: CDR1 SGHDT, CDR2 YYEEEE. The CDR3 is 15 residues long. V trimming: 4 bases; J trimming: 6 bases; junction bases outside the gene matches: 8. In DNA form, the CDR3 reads TGTGCCAGCAGCGACACGGACAGGGGGCTAGATGGCTACACCTTC. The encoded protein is CASSDTDRGLDGYTF.